A single sample gave rise to the 18 T cell receptor beta chains below, sequenced in a study of CD8+CD57+ T cells in acquired aplastic anemia. The template for TCR beta VDJ and CDR3 sequence profiling was genomic DNA. TCRdb processed the reads anew with MiXCR; each CDR3 protein has one entry. The data hold 150,000 to 200,000 distinct CDR3 sequences, with approximately 49% observed a single time. The sequencing input was sorted CD4+, CD8+, or CD8+CD57+ T cells (not recorded which) from PBMCs. The receptors shown here come from a human donor in good health.

Worth noting for this clonotype: Its ends do not fully match the called genes, so a read error is possible. This sequence joins TRBV19 and TRBJ2-7; 8 nucleotides agree with TRBD2. Germline V CDR1 and CDR2: LNHDA, SQIVND (reference sequence). This CDR3 comprises 15 residues. DNA of the CDR3: TGTGCCAGTAGTATGGCTAGCGGGTCGTCCTACGAGCGGTACTTC. Translation: CASSMASGSSYERYF.

The rearrangement joins TRBV12-3 or TRBV12-4 to TRBJ2-1; 7 bases line up with TRBD1. This CDR3 region has 12 residues. V gave up 5 bases and J gave up 8 bases; unmatched junction bases: 3. This CDR3 is CASSPQGDEQFF. The CDR3 DNA sequence: TGTGCCAGCAGTCCTCAGGGGGATGAGCAGTTCTTC.

Ten or more counts support this clonotype. This chain links TRBV6-1 with TRBJ1-5, with TRBD1 as a possible D gene (6 bases). Per the germline V gene, CDR1 is MNHNS and CDR2 is SASEGT. The V end lost 5 bases, the J end lost 3 bases, and 17 bases lay between the germline ends. CDR3 size: 16 residues. The chain's CDR3 is CASSPQGIQDNQPQHF. The CDR3 DNA reads TGTGCCAGCAGTCCCCAGGGGATTCAGGACAATCAGCCCCAGCATTTT.

As regards this clonotype: This may arise from a read error, as a much more abundant clone is one base away. V gene TRBV6-1 combines with J gene TRBJ2-7; 7 nucleotides match TRBD2. CDR1 and CDR2 (germline): MNHNS, SASEGT. This CDR3 spans 11 amino acids. Trimming took 10 bases from V and 6 from J; bases not matched to a gene: 6. The CDR3 region has the DNA TGTGCCACGAGGACTAGGGGCGAGCAGTACTTC. Protein sequence: CATRTRGEQYF.

The chain employs TRBV6-1 and TRBJ1-3; tentative D call: TRBD1 (5 bases). The CDR3 runs 16 residues. V shed 2 bases and J shed 0 bases, with 11 bases lying between them. Germline V lookup: CDR1 MNHNS, CDR2 SASEGT. The CDR3 sequence: CASSERGGFSGNTIYF. CDR3 bases: TGTGCCAGCAGTGAACGGGGCGGATTCTCTGGAAACACCATATATTTT.

This clonotype was counted many times. This chain links TRBV7-9 with TRBJ2-5; no definite D call. The CDR3 has 13 residues. V shed 7 bases and J shed 4 bases, with 13 bases lying between them. In germline, CDR1 is SEHNR, CDR2 FQNEAQ (reference sequence). Here the CDR3 DNA reads TGTGCCAGCACTCTATCGGTATTAGAGACCCAGTACTTC. It yields the protein CASTLSVLETQYF.

This sequence joins TRBV24-1 and TRBJ2-1; perhaps TRBD2 as D (7 bases). This CDR3 is built from 16 residues. With 4 bases removed from V and 1 base from J, the gap between germline ends came to 13 bases. Looked up from germline, CDR1 is KGHDR and CDR2 is SFDVKD. This CDR3 is CATSEAEGGSYNEQFF. As DNA, the CDR3 is TGTGCCACCAGTGAAGCCGAGGGGGGGTCCTACAATGAGCAGTTCTTC.

The V and J genes are TRBV2 and TRBJ2-7, with D hard to call. Germline V lookup: CDR1 SNHLY, CDR2 FYNNEI. CDR3 size: 14 residues. Trimming left V 5 bases short and J 2 bases short, with 13 bases between. CDR3 sequence (DNA): TGTGCCAGCAGTTTAACTACAGTAACCTACGAGCAGTACTTC. Amino acids: CASSLTTVTYEQYF.

The CDR3, as DNA: TGTGCCAGCAGCGAAGGGACTACTAGCGGTCAGCCCCAGCATTTT. Translation gives CASSEGTTSGQPQHF. The V call is TRBV9, the J call TRBJ1-5; maybe TRBD1 (5 bases). The CDR3 extends over 15 amino acids. Germline loops: CDR1 SGDLS, CDR2 YYNGEE. With 3 bases removed from V and 6 bases from J, the gap between germline ends came to 16 bases.

This clonotype was found a few times. The chain couples TRBV10-3 to TRBJ2-5; 11 bases map to TRBD2. V lost 5 bases to trimming and J lost 4 bases; unmatched junction nucleotides: 6. The germline CDR1 and CDR2 sequences are ENHRY and SYGVKD. The CDR3 spans 15 residues. DNA for the CDR3: TGTGCCATCAGTCCAGGACTAGCGGGCGGAGAGACCCAGTACTTC. Translated: CAISPGLAGGETQYF.

The table lists this clonotype with many counts. The chain joins TRBV24-1 to TRBJ2-2; the match to TRBD1 covers 8 bases. After removal of 2 bases from V and 5 bases from J, the junction contained 3 bases not matched to a gene. Per germline, CDR1 KGHDR and CDR2 SFDVKD. This CDR3 contains 15 residues. In nucleotides, the CDR3 is TGTGCCACCAGTGATTCGCAGGGGGCGACCGGGGAGCTGTTTTTT. This gives the protein CATSDSQGATGELFF.

A remark on this clonotype: A clone one base away is much larger, so this may be a read error. The chain links TRBV6-1 to TRBJ1-2, with D tentatively TRBD1 (5 bases). Looked up from germline, CDR1 is MNHNS and CDR2 is SASEGT. The CDR3 is made up of 17 amino acids. The V end was cut by 8 bases, the J end by 7 bases, with 29 bases between. CDR3 in amino acids: CASHPHDVTRVYCGYTF. The CDR3 nucleotides are TGTGCCAGCCACCCACATGATGTTACCAGGGTTTACTGTGGCTACACCTTC.

This clonotype was seen repeatedly, ten times or more. The gene calls are TRBV5-4 and TRBJ2-5, with D tentatively TRBD1 (6 bases). The germline V gene has CDR1 SGHNT and CDR2 YYREEE (reference sequence). The CDR3 totals 14 residues. V was cut by 4 bases and J by 2 bases, with 12 bases left in between. CDR3 in DNA: TGTGCCAGCAGCCTGCAGGGGAAACAAGAGACCCAGTACTTC. This translates into CASSLQGKQETQYF.

The J gene is TRBJ2-7, the V gene TRBV20-1; tentatively, D is TRBD2 (5 bases). Trimming cost V 6 bases and J 3 bases, with 18 bases left between them. The CDR3 covers 14 residues. Germline V gene data show CDR1 as DFQATT and CDR2 as SNEGSKA (reference sequence). CDR3 DNA: TGCAGTGCCTCCCCCCCACTAGGGAGCTACGAGCAGTACTTC. Its protein product is CSASPPLGSYEQYF.

The gene calls are TRBV11-1 and TRBJ2-3, with 10 bases aligning to TRBD2. V was pared by 5 bases and J by 2 bases, with 4 bases of the junction left unmatched. This CDR3 comprises 15 residues. Germline CDR1 reads SGHAT; CDR2 reads FQDESV (reference sequence). DNA for the CDR3: TGTGCCAGCAGCATAACTAGCGGGACCACAGATACGCAGTATTTT. Its protein product is CASSITSGTTDTQYF. Full variable domain (missing parts from reference TRBV11-1 and TRBJ2-3): EAEVAQSPRYKITEKSQAVAFWCDPISGHATLYWYRQILGQGPELLVQFQDESVVDDSQLPKDRFSAERLKGVDSTLKIQPAELGDSAMYLCASSITSGTTDTQYFGPGTRLTVL.

The chain carries TRBV2 and TRBJ1-2, with D uncertain. From germline, CDR1 is SNHLY and CDR2 FYNNEI. The CDR3 sequence is 12 residues long. The germline V and J ends were trimmed by 7 bases and 2 bases, with 8 bases remaining between them. The CDR3 DNA is TGTGCCAGCATGTCAGAAAACTATGGCTACACCTTC. Residues: CASMSENYGYTF.

This clonotype showed up just a few times. The CDR3 nucleotides are TGTGCCAGTAGTATGCCCCTTGACATCAACGAGCAGTACTTC. Translating gives CASSMPLDINEQYF. V usage is TRBV19 and J usage is TRBJ2-7; no clear D. Trimming shortened V by 3 bases and J by 5 bases, and 14 bases separated the two germline ends. The germline V gene has CDR1 LNHDA and CDR2 SQIVND (reference sequence). This CDR3 region has 14 residues.

The chain joins TRBV4-1 to TRBJ2-7, with 8 bases identical to TRBD1. The CDR3 has 14 residues. The germline CDR1 and CDR2 sequences are MGHRA and YSYEKL. The J segment lost 5 bases and the V segment lost 3 bases, leaving 6 bases of the junction unmatched. In DNA form, the CDR3 reads TGCGCCAGCAGCCAGGGGACAGGTCTCAACGAGCAGTACTTC. Its protein is CASSQGTGLNEQYF.